A single sample is the source of the 6 T cell receptor beta chains below, sequenced in a study of brain T cells in children with intractable seizures. The table came from immunoSEQ multiplex PCR; TCRdb's copy has only in-frame clones and leaves some out. The top ten hold approximately 5% of the sample, which has 340,000 or so clones, about 93% seen once. As for time point: blood from clinic visit 5 months post-surgery; TSC patient then seizure free. This specimen consisted of peripheral blood, obtained around 5 months after surgery. These receptors came from a boy younger than two with tuberous sclerosis and intractable seizures.

The rearrangement joins TRBV3-1 (or the pseudogene TRBV3-2) to TRBJ1-2, with 8 bases that match TRBD1. V shed 3 bases, J shed 10 bases, and the junction held 4 bases outside the gene matches. The germline V gene encodes CDR1 LGHDT and CDR2 YNNKEL (reference sequence). This CDR3 comprises 12 residues. CDR3 sequence reads: CASSQPGGDYTF. DNA for the CDR3: TGTGCCAGCAGCCAGCCAGGGGGCGACTACACCTTC.

This sequence joins TRBV3-1 (or the pseudogene TRBV3-2) and TRBJ2-2, with D perhaps TRBD1 (5 bases). Germline V gives CDR1 LGHDT, CDR2 YNNKEL (reference sequence). This CDR3 is built from 15 residues. Trimming pared 4 bases from V and 4 bases from J, leaving 13 bases between. CDR3 sequence reads: CASSRYLTGTGELFF. Written as DNA, the CDR3 is TGTGCCAGCAGCCGCTACCTTACAGGCACCGGGGAGCTGTTTTTT.

The V call is TRBV7-2, the J call TRBJ1-3; the D gene is possibly TRBD1 (6 bases). The V end was cut by 5 bases, the J end by 1 base, with 12 bases between. Germline CDR1 is SGHTA and CDR2 is FQGNSA. The CDR3 loop spans 15 amino acids. The CDR3 loop is CASSTYTGSGNTIYF. The CDR3 DNA reads TGTGCCAGCAGCACTTACACAGGGTCTGGAAACACCATATATTTT.

The CDR3: CASSLGTGGLEGEKLFF. CDR3 DNA sequence: TGTGCCAGCAGCTTGGGGACAGGGGGTTTGGAAGGTGAAAAACTGTTTTTT. This chain uses TRBV5-4 with TRBJ1-4; 10 bases are a match to TRBD1. Germline CDR1 SGHNT, CDR2 YYREEE (reference sequence). Losses at the gene ends were 0 bases for V and 7 bases for J; bases not matched to a gene: 9. This CDR3 has 17 amino acids.

The chain employs TRBV6-5 and TRBJ1-4, with 7 bases aligning to TRBD1. CDR1 and CDR2 (germline): MNHEY, SVGAGI. The CDR3 is made up of 14 amino acids. Trimming at V came to 2 bases and at J to 4 bases, leaving 1 base not matched to a gene. The CDR3 DNA sequence: TGTGCCAGCAGTTACGGACAGGATAATGAAAAACTGTTTTTT. This sequence encodes CASSYGQDNEKLFF.

This chain connects TRBV6-5 to TRBJ2-2; D is undetermined. Trimming took 2 bases from V and 5 from J, leaving 6 bases between them. The CDR3 is 13 residues long. The germline gives CDR1 MNHEY, CDR2 SVGAGI. CDR3 region: CASSYTRTGELFF. CDR3 coding DNA: TGTGCCAGCAGTTACACAAGGACCGGGGAGCTGTTTTTT.